Only a few counts were recorded for the clone carrying this T cell receptor (beta chain). Its antigen is unknown. Individual cDNA molecules received unique molecular identifiers. TCRdb re-called the 5' RACE reads with MiXCR, one entry per CDR3 protein. The sample records over 50,000 distinct CDR3 sequences, over 7.5% being singletons. The data were obtained in a study of early T cells in non-severe SARS-CoV-2 infection. Study information: Whole-blood bulk RNA, unsorted, was sequenced, and chains were unpaired. Study-wide points: Comparison of clonotypes with VDJdb favored anti-spike CD8 responses while missing private and CD4 specificities.

The CDR3 is 16 amino acids. The rearrangement uses TRBV21-1 and TRBJ1-1; the table assigns TRBD1, which was not confirmed against the DNA. TRBV21-1 is a listed pseudogene. The sequencing input was whole blood. This clonotype originated in an adult who was a healthcare worker with PCR-confirmed SARS-CoV-2 infection or an uninfected control (not recorded which). CDR3 region: CASIPMDGSRNTEAFF. CDR3 nucleotides: TGTGCCAGCATCCCTATGGACGGATCCCGGAACACTGAAGCTTTCTTT.